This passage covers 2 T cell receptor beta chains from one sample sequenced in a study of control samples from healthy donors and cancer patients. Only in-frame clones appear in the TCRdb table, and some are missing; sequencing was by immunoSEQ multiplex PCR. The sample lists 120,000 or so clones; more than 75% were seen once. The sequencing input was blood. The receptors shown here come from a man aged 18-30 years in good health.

The CDR3 nucleotides read TGTGCCAGCAGCCAAGTAAGGGGGCGCGAGCAGTACTTC. The encoded protein is CASSQVRGREQYF. V is TRBV3-1 (or the pseudogene TRBV3-2) and J is TRBJ2-7; 7 nucleotides line up with TRBD1. This CDR3 region has 13 residues. V lost 1 base and J lost 6; bases outside the gene matches: 3. Germline loops: CDR1 LGHDT, CDR2 YNNKEL (reference sequence).

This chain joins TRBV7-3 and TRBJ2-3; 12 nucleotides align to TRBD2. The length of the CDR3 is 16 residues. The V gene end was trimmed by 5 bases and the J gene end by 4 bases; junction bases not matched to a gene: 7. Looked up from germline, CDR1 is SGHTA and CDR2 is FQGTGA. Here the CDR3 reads CASSAGLAGRADTQYF. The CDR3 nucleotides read TGTGCCAGCAGCGCTGGACTAGCGGGACGCGCAGATACGCAGTATTTT.